These 9 T cell receptor beta chains share one sample of origin, sequenced in a study of radiation and T cells in renal cell carcinoma. Time point of the sample: baseline pretreatment blood. This sample's treatment: 15 Gy SBRT to primary tumor, nephrectomy 4 weeks later. The repertoire was sequenced with immunoSEQ multiplex PCR; TCRdb's copy has only in-frame clones and lacks some. Of about 59,000 clones in the sample, about three quarters were seen once. Specimen: blood, collected from a patient whose treatment included radiotherapy and nephrectomy. The receptors were sampled from a man aged 60 to 75 with renal cell carcinoma.

J is TRBJ2-1 and V is TRBV18; D unresolved. The CDR3 covers 13 residues. Looked up from germline, CDR1 is KGHSH and CDR2 is LQKENI. With 4 bases removed from V and 0 bases from J, the gap between germline ends came to 4 bases. The CDR3 loop reads CASSLDSYNEQFF. CDR3 nucleotides: TGTGCCAGCTCACTAGACTCCTACAATGAGCAGTTCTTC.

The chain carries TRBV19 and TRBJ2-7, with 8 nucleotides matching TRBD1. Germline V gene sequence: CDR1 LNHDA, CDR2 SQIVND (reference sequence). CDR3 size: 19 residues. The J segment lost 5 bases and the V segment lost 5 bases, leaving 23 bases of the junction unmatched. As DNA, the CDR3 is TGTGCCAGTAGTCCAGATAGAAGATCAGGGGGCGCTTTCTCTGACGAGCAGTACTTC. As protein: CASSPDRRSGGAFSDEQYF.

The rearrangement links TRBV2 to TRBJ2-7, with D hard to call. The CDR3 runs to 17 residues. CDR1 is SNHLY and CDR2 is FYNNEI in the germline V gene. V was cut by 2 bases and J by 4 bases, with 21 bases left in between. CDR3 in DNA: TGTGCCAGCAGTGAAAATTTAGGCGAGTCTGTAGGTTACGAGCAGTACTTC. Translating it yields CASSENLGESVGYEQYF.

This CDR3 is CASSSRMGGLDTQYF. The CDR3 DNA reads as TGTGCCAGCAGTTCCCGAATGGGAGGATTGGATACGCAGTATTTT. The V and J genes are TRBV6-5 and TRBJ2-3; tentatively, D is TRBD2 (6 bases). V lost 4 bases and J lost 6, with 17 bases in between. Germline lookup yields CDR1 MNHEY and CDR2 SVGAGI. This CDR3 contains 15 residues.

The chain couples TRBV5-6 to TRBJ2-1; a weak D match, TRBD2 (6 bases). V lost 4 bases to trimming and J lost 1 base, with 24 bases between them. The V gene's germline CDR1 is SGHDT and CDR2 YYEEEE. The CDR3 consists of 19 residues. CDR3 loop: CASSRTGGGVHGSYNEQFF. CDR3 bases: TGTGCCAGCAGCCGGACGGGTGGCGGGGTCCACGGGTCCTACAATGAGCAGTTCTTC.

The chain has TRBV11-3 and TRBJ2-5; 10 bases are shared with TRBD2. Germline V gene sequence: CDR1 SGHNT, CDR2 YENEEA. The junction had 0 bases not matched to a gene; V was cut back by 6 bases and J by 2 bases. This CDR3 is 13 amino acids long. This CDR3 reads CASRLAGQETQYF. In DNA form, the CDR3 reads TGTGCCAGCAGACTAGCGGGGCAAGAGACCCAGTACTTC. Full variable domain (rest looked up from reference TRBV11-3 and TRBJ2-5): EAGVVQSPRYKIIEKKQPVAFWCNPISGHNTLYWYLQNLGQGPELLIRYENEEAVDDSQLPKDRFSAERLKGVDSTLKIQPAELGDSAVYLCASRLAGQETQYFGPGTRLLVL.

The chain couples TRBV7-7 to TRBJ2-1, with a weak D call TRBD2 (6 bases). The CDR3 consists of 16 residues. The V and J ends lost 0 bases and 0 bases respectively, with 9 bases between them. Germline CDR1 is SSHAT and CDR2 is FNYEAQ (reference sequence). The CDR3 nucleotides read TGTGCCAGCAGCTTAGCGGCCGGGAGCTCCTACAATGAGCAGTTCTTC. This encodes CASSLAAGSSYNEQFF.

The chain employs TRBV7-2 and TRBJ2-1; D remains ambiguous. This CDR3 has 13 residues. CDR1 SGHTA and CDR2 FQGNSA come from the germline V gene. Trimming took 5 bases from V and 5 from J, leaving 10 bases between them. CDR3 nucleotide sequence: TGTGCCAGCAGCCATCGAGTCAACAATGAGCAGTTCTTC. Translated, it gives CASSHRVNNEQFF.

This CDR3 is CASSPTGPTNTDTQYF. Written as DNA, the CDR3 is TGTGCCAGCTCACCCACGGGACCAACAAACACAGATACGCAGTATTTT. The chain combines TRBV18 with TRBJ2-3; D is perhaps TRBD1 or TRBD2 (5 bases each). Germline CDR1 is KGHSH and CDR2 is LQKENI. V was trimmed by 3 bases and J by 2 bases, leaving 15 bases between them. This CDR3 has 16 amino acids. Complete variable domain (other parts from reference TRBV18 and TRBJ2-3): NAGVMQNPRHLVRRRGQEARLRCSPMKGHSHVYWYRQLPEEGLKFMVYLQKENIIDESGMPKERFSAEFPKEGPSILRIQQVVRGDSAAYFCASSPTGPTNTDTQYFGPGTRLTVL.